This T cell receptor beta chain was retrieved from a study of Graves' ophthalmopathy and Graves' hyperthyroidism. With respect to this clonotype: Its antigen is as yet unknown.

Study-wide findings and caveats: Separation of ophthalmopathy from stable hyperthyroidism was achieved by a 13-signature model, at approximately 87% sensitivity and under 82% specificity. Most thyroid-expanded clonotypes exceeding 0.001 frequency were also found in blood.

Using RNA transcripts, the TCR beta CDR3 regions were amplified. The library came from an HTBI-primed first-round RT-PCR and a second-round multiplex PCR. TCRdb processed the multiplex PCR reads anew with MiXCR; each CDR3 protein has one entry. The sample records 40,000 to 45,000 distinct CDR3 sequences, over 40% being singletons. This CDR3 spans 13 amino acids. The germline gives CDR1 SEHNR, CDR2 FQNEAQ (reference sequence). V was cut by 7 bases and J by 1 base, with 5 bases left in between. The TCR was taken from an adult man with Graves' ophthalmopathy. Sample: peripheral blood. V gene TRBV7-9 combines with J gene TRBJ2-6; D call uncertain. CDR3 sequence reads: CASMRSGANVLTF. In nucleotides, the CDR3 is TGTGCCAGCATGAGATCTGGGGCCAACGTCCTGACTTTC.